Listed below are T cell receptor beta chains from one sample, sequenced in a study of blood T cell repertoires in COVID-19. Generated by immunoSEQ multiplex PCR, the TCRdb table keeps only in-frame clones and is missing some. The data show some 160,000 clones, roughly 93% seen once. Material for sequencing was peripheral blood. These receptors all come from a man aged 18 to 29 with COVID-19, enrolled during active disease. The CDR3 runs from the conserved cysteine through the conserved F or W. Fields, in order: clone size, J gene, V gene, D gene, CDR3 protein, CDR3 DNA. The D gene is left open where the match is weak. A row's size may be missing; if present it is once, few, many or a size class.

clone size: .; J gene: TRBJ2-7; V gene: TRBV14; D gene: TRBD2; CDR3 protein: CASSQGGVRGGDEQYF; CDR3 DNA: TGTGCCAGCAGCCAAGGAGGAGTGCGGGGGGGTGACGAGCAGTACTTC
clone size: .; J gene: TRBJ1-3; V gene: TRBV6-5; D gene: .; CDR3 protein: CASSYSTSGNTIYF; CDR3 DNA: TGTGCCAGCAGTTACTCGACTTCTGGAAACACCATATATTTT
clone size: once; J gene: TRBJ2-1; V gene: TRBV28; D gene: .; CDR3 protein: CASSLLGETDNEQFF; CDR3 DNA: TGTGCCAGCAGTTTATTGGGCGAAACGGACAATGAGCAGTTCTTC
clone size: .; J gene: TRBJ2-7; V gene: TRBV28; D gene: TRBD2; CDR3 protein: CATWGSGIYEQYF; CDR3 DNA: TGTGCCACCTGGGGTAGCGGGATCTACGAGCAGTACTTC
clone size: .; J gene: TRBJ1-4; V gene: TRBV7-6; D gene: .; CDR3 protein: CASSLEPGFNEKLFF; CDR3 DNA: TGTGCCAGCAGCTTAGAGCCAGGATTTAATGAAAAACTGTTTTTT
clone size: few; J gene: TRBJ1-6; V gene: TRBV2; D gene: TRBD1; CDR3 protein: CASSRTGAYNSPLHF; CDR3 DNA: TGTGCCAGCAGCCGGACAGGGGCCTATAATTCACCCCTCCACTTT
clone size: .; J gene: TRBJ2-7; V gene: TRBV29-1; D gene: TRBD2; CDR3 protein: CSVVGGSYEQYF; CDR3 DNA: TGCAGCGTTGTGGGGGGGTCCTACGAGCAGTACTTC
clone size: .; J gene: TRBJ1-1; V gene: TRBV7-2; D gene: .; CDR3 protein: CASSLVGVSDTEAFF; CDR3 DNA: TGTGCCAGCAGCTTAGTAGGGGTTTCTGACACTGAAGCTTTCTTT
clone size: few; J gene: TRBJ2-7; V gene: TRBV28; D gene: .; CDR3 protein: CASSPDNPHEQYF; CDR3 DNA: TGTGCCAGCAGTCCGGACAATCCCCACGAGCAGTACTTC
clone size: .; J gene: TRBJ1-1; V gene: TRBV11-2; D gene: .; CDR3 protein: CASSLGWGVETEAFF; CDR3 DNA: TGTGCCAGCAGCTTAGGTTGGGGGGTGGAGACTGAAGCTTTCTTT
clone size: few; J gene: TRBJ1-6; V gene: TRBV5-6; D gene: .; CDR3 protein: CASSFGQGLNSPLHF; CDR3 DNA: TGTGCCAGCAGCTTCGGGCAGGGGCTGAATTCACCCCTCCACTTT
clone size: .; J gene: TRBJ2-1; V gene: TRBV29-1; D gene: TRBD1; CDR3 protein: CSVEALEGQGLVNEQFF; CDR3 DNA: TGCAGCGTTGAGGCCTTGGAAGGACAGGGATTGGTCAATGAGCAGTTCTTC
clone size: .; J gene: TRBJ2-5; V gene: TRBV10-3; D gene: .; CDR3 protein: CAISESTAEETQYF; CDR3 DNA: TGTGCCATCAGTGAGTCGACTGCGGAAGAGACCCAGTACTTC
clone size: .; J gene: TRBJ2-1; V gene: TRBV4-2; D gene: TRBD2; CDR3 protein: CASRPEWVSGRNEQFF; CDR3 DNA: TGTGCCAGCAGACCAGAATGGGTTAGCGGGAGGAATGAGCAGTTCTTC
clone size: .; J gene: TRBJ2-2; V gene: TRBV19; D gene: TRBD1; CDR3 protein: CASSISLGTGYLLNTGELFF; CDR3 DNA: TGTGCCAGTAGTATTAGTCTGGGGACAGGGTACCTACTTAACACCGGGGAGCTGTTTTTT
clone size: .; J gene: TRBJ1-1; V gene: TRBV19; D gene: .; CDR3 protein: CASTPRPGLHTKNTEAFF; CDR3 DNA: TGTGCCAGTACCCCCAGGCCGGGACTTCACACCAAAAACACTGAAGCTTTCTTT
clone size: once; J gene: TRBJ1-6; V gene: TRBV18; D gene: TRBD1; CDR3 protein: CASSFWGQGNSPLHF; CDR3 DNA: TGTGCCAGCTCATTCTGGGGACAGGGGAATTCACCCCTCCACTTT
clone size: .; J gene: TRBJ2-1; V gene: TRBV11-2; D gene: .; CDR3 protein: CASSLVSGLYNEQFF; CDR3 DNA: TGTGCCAGCAGCTTAGTAAGCGGTCTCTACAATGAGCAGTTCTTC
clone size: .; J gene: TRBJ2-7; V gene: TRBV13; D gene: .; CDR3 protein: CASSQPTQGHEQYF; CDR3 DNA: TGTGCCAGCAGCCAACCGACTCAGGGCCACGAGCAGTACTTC
clone size: .; J gene: TRBJ2-3; V gene: TRBV27; D gene: TRBD2; CDR3 protein: CASSRTSRTDTQYF; CDR3 DNA: TGTGCCAGCAGCAGGACTAGCCGCACAGATACGCAGTATTTT
clone size: .; J gene: TRBJ1-5; V gene: TRBV5-8; D gene: TRBD1; CDR3 protein: CASSFPDRGNQPQHF; CDR3 DNA: TGTGCCAGCAGCTTTCCGGACAGGGGGAATCAGCCCCAGCATTTT
clone size: .; J gene: TRBJ2-1; V gene: TRBV9; D gene: TRBD2; CDR3 protein: CASSGAGVSYNEQFF; CDR3 DNA: TGTGCCAGCAGCGGAGCGGGAGTATCCTACAATGAGCAGTTCTTC
clone size: .; J gene: TRBJ2-2; V gene: TRBV15; D gene: TRBD2; CDR3 protein: CATSSRLAGGELFF; CDR3 DNA: TGTGCCACCAGCAGTAGACTAGCGGGCGGGGAGCTGTTTTTT
clone size: .; J gene: TRBJ2-1; V gene: TRBV19; D gene: .; CDR3 protein: CASSPPGSRYNEQFF; CDR3 DNA: TGTGCCAGTAGTCCCCCGGGGTCACGCTACAATGAGCAGTTCTTC
clone size: .; J gene: TRBJ2-6; V gene: TRBV9; D gene: .; CDR3 protein: CASSVVREGANVLTF; CDR3 DNA: TGTGCCAGCAGCGTAGTAAGAGAAGGGGCCAACGTCCTGACTTTC
clone size: .; J gene: TRBJ1-1; V gene: TRBV7-6; D gene: .; CDR3 protein: CASSLMSAGSTEAFF; CDR3 DNA: TGTGCCAGCAGCTTAATGTCGGCCGGGAGCACTGAAGCTTTCTTT
clone size: .; J gene: TRBJ2-7; V gene: TRBV7-9; D gene: TRBD2; CDR3 protein: CASSAQTGLAGGEQYF; CDR3 DNA: TGTGCCAGCAGCGCGCAAACGGGACTAGCGGGTGGGGAGCAGTACTTC